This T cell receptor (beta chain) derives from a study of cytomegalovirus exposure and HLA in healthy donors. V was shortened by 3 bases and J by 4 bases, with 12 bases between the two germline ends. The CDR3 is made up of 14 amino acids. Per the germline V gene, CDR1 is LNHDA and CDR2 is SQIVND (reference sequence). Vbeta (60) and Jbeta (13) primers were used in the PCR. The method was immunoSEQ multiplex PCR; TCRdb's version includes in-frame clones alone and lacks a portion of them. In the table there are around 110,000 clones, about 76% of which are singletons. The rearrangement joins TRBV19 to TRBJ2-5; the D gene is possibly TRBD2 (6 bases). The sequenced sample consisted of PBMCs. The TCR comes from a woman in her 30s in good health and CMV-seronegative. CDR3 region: CASSISGTGETQYF. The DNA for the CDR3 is TGTGCCAGTAGTATTTCAGGGACTGGAGAGACCCAGTACTTC.